This section outlines one T cell receptor beta chain sequence together with its context. The antigen is undetermined. The data are from a study of PD-1 blockade in classical Hodgkin lymphoma. Findings of the study overall: Newly diagnosed patients reportedly trailed healthy donors in baseline TCR diversity. The study found that TCR diversity rose significantly by C4D1 in CD4+ but not CD8+ cells. Those achieving complete response showed baseline diversity like newly diagnosed patients.

Each patient relapsed following autologous stem cell transplantation, and prior brentuximab vedotin exposure differed. The best responses consisted of complete response, partial response or progressive disease. TCRdb's table, derived via immunoSEQ multiplex PCR, lists solely in-frame clones and lacks some. The data show tens of thousands of clones, roughly nine tenths seen once. There are 14 residues in the CDR3. Germline CDR1 is LNHDA and CDR2 is SQIVND (reference sequence). The trim removed 10 bases at V and 7 bases at J, leaving 12 bases unmatched. The source is a human donor with classical Hodgkin lymphoma. The chain combines TRBV19 with TRBJ1-4; TRBD1 matches at 7 bases. The sequencing used peripheral blood mononuclear cells (PBMCs), collected at baseline. CDR3 sequence: CATWPGQFSEKLFF. The CDR3, as DNA: TGTGCCACATGGCCGGGACAGTTTAGTGAAAAACTGTTTTTT.